This TCR beta chain originates from a study of T cell changes during pregnancy in multiple sclerosis. Clones were read by immunoSEQ multiplex PCR, and TCRdb kept only the in-frame ones, dropping some. The sample yields tens of thousands of clones, roughly 89% seen once. The V end lost 3 bases, the J end lost 3 bases, and 12 bases lay between the germline ends. CDR3 length: 15 residues. Germline V gene sequence: CDR1 KGHSH, CDR2 LQKENI. This receptor was obtained from a female donor in good health, enrolled as a control in a pregnancy study. Sequenced here: CD4+ T cells from peripheral blood mononuclear cells, sampled in the second trimester of pregnancy. The chain joins TRBV18 to TRBJ2-4, with D perhaps TRBD1 (6 bases). CDR3 in DNA: TGTGCCAGCTCACCGTCCCAAGGGGGCAAAAACATTCAGTACTTC. The encoded protein is CASSPSQGGKNIQYF.